This passage covers 10 T cell receptor beta chains from one sample sequenced in a study of OX40 agonist ivuxolimab in advanced cancers. Data came from immunoSEQ multiplex PCR; TCRdb stores just in-frame clones and leaves some out. The profile covers approximately 43,000 clones, with around 90% appearing a single time and 0.58% taken by the ten largest. The specimen comprised CD4+ or CD8+ T cells sorted from blood, sampled in a trial of the OX40 agonist ivuxolimab. The receptors here all came from an adult with an advanced solid tumor such as melanoma, head and neck, liver or kidney cancer.

V gene TRBV30 combines with J gene TRBJ1-2; TRBD1 matches 10 bases. Germline CDR1 GTSNPN, CDR2 SVGIG (reference sequence). The CDR3 totals 13 residues. The trim removed 3 bases at V and 8 bases at J, leaving 6 bases unmatched. The CDR3 bases are TGTGCCTGGAGCCAAGGGACAGGGGAGGGCTACACCTTC. It yields the protein CAWSQGTGEGYTF.

The J gene is TRBJ2-7, the V gene TRBV27; no reliable D call. The CDR3 sequence is 15 residues long. Germline CDR1 reads MNHEY; CDR2 reads SMNVEV (reference sequence). V was cut by 6 bases and J by 4 bases, with 19 bases left in between. In nucleotides, the CDR3 is TGTGCCAGCAGGGCACGCCCACTTATACCATACGAGCAGTACTTC. Amino acid sequence: CASRARPLIPYEQYF.

The genes are TRBV30 and TRBJ1-2; D gene unclear. The CDR3 spans 12 residues. V lost 5 bases to trimming and J lost 7 bases, with 14 bases between them. From germline, CDR1 is GTSNPN and CDR2 SVGIG (reference sequence). The CDR3 spells CAWSVGLGGYTF. In nucleotides, the CDR3 is TGTGCCTGGTCGGTAGGGTTGGGTGGCTACACCTTC.

V and J are TRBV30 and TRBJ1-2; a weak D match, TRBD1 (6 bases). The CDR3 consists of 16 residues. From germline, CDR1 is GTSNPN and CDR2 SVGIG (reference sequence). V gave up 1 base and J gave up 3 bases, with 18 bases separating them. The CDR3 sequence is CAWSADSRARDYGYTF. CDR3 DNA: TGTGCCTGGAGTGCGGACAGCAGGGCCAGGGACTATGGCTACACCTTC.

This clone appeared a single time. The chain employs TRBV7-2 and TRBJ2-2; 7 bases line up with TRBD2. Germline V gene sequence: CDR1 SGHTA, CDR2 FQGNSA. The CDR3 is 14 residues long. Trimming took 1 base from V and 4 from J; bases not matched to a gene: 0. The CDR3 sequence is CASSLGGGTGELFF. The CDR3 DNA follows: TGTGCCAGCAGCTTAGGGGGGGGCACCGGGGAGCTGTTTTTT.

For the CDR3, the DNA is TGTGCCATCAGTGAGTCGACGCGTGGGAACACTGAAGCTTTCTTT. It yields the protein CAISESTRGNTEAFF. V usage is TRBV10-3 and J usage is TRBJ1-1, with unresolved D. CDR1 is ENHRY, CDR2 SYGVKD, per germline. The CDR3 extends over 15 amino acids. Trimming shortened V by 0 bases and J by 1 base, and 9 bases separated the two germline ends.

The rearrangement joins TRBV9 to TRBJ1-4, with 7 bases that match TRBD1. The CDR3 totals 15 residues. Germline V lookup: CDR1 SGDLS, CDR2 YYNGEE. Trimming cost V 3 bases and J 4 bases; bases outside gene matches: 6. The CDR3 nucleotides read TGTGCCAGCAGCGGACGGACAGGACGTAATGAAAAACTGTTTTTT. Protein sequence: CASSGRTGRNEKLFF.

This chain links TRBV30 with TRBJ2-7; 11 nucleotides agree with TRBD1. The V segment lost 1 base and the J segment 8 bases; nucleotides outside the gene matches: 4. The CDR3 runs 13 residues. Germline values: CDR1 GTSNPN, CDR2 SVGIG (reference sequence). This CDR3 reads CAWSAGTGGKQYF. As DNA, the CDR3 is TGTGCCTGGAGTGCCGGGACAGGGGGTAAGCAGTACTTC.

This rearrangement joins TRBV11-1 to TRBJ2-3, with D tentatively TRBD2 (5 bases). Germline assignment: CDR1 SGHAT and CDR2 FQDESV (reference sequence). The V gene lost 5 bases and the J gene lost 10 bases, with 22 bases spanning the gap. There are 15 residues in the CDR3. The CDR3 nucleotides are TGTGCCAGCAGCAGAAGGACTGGTGATCATTCGGCGCAGTATTTT. Amino acid sequence: CASSRRTGDHSAQYF. The full variable domain, its missing parts supplied by reference TRBV11-1 and TRBJ2-3, is EAEVAQSPRYKITEKSQAVAFWCDPISGHATLYWYRQILGQGPELLVQFQDESVVDDSQLPKDRFSAERLKGVDSTLKIQPAELGDSAMYLCASSRRTGDHSAQYFGPGTRLTVL.

The chain links TRBV5-1 to TRBJ2-2; TRBD1 matches 9 bases. Germline CDR1 is SGHRS and CDR2 is YFSETQ. The CDR3 spans 16 residues. V was clipped by 4 bases and J by 5 bases; unmatched bases: 9. CDR3 protein: CASSPGQGRTTGELFF. The CDR3 DNA reads as TGCGCCAGCAGCCCCGGACAGGGGCGGACAACCGGGGAGCTGTTTTTT.